This T cell receptor beta chain is from a study of cytomegalovirus exposure and HLA in healthy donors. About the research overall: Among 150 million to 200 million T cells, an earlier analysis found roughly 100 million unique TCR beta sequences. General study findings and limits: CMV antigen specificity of three CMV-associated chains was confirmed in vitro.

The PCR contained 60 Vbeta and 13 Jbeta primers. The protocol was immunoSEQ multiplex PCR, while the TCRdb copy is restricted to in-frame clones and leaves out a portion. The sample has approximately 110,000 clones, approximately 80% seen once. Trimming cost V 5 bases and J 3 bases; bases outside gene matches: 6. CDR1 is SGHTA, CDR2 FQGNSA, per germline. The CDR3 consists of 16 residues. Worth noting for this clone: What it binds is unknown.

This clonotype was sampled from a woman aged 40-49 years in good health and CMV-seropositive. The sample consisted of PBMCs. The V call is TRBV7-2, the J call TRBJ2-7; 14 nucleotides agree with TRBD2. The CDR3 DNA sequence: TGTGCCAGCAGCACAGAGGGACTAGCGGGAGTCTACGAGCAGTACTTC. It is translated as CASSTEGLAGVYEQYF.